One sample yielded the 23 T cell receptor beta chains listed below, sequenced in a study of Graves' ophthalmopathy and Graves' hyperthyroidism. Amplifying from RNA transcripts, the study obtained TCR beta CDR3 regions. An opening RT-PCR round employed HTBI primers and preceded a second-round multiplex PCR. TCRdb reprocessed the multiplex PCR reads with MiXCR, giving one entry per CDR3 protein. The table shows under 350,000 distinct CDR3 sequences, with roughly 15% occurring only once. The sequencing sample was made of peripheral blood. These receptors all come from an adult man with Graves' ophthalmopathy.

This clonotype was counted only a few times. The rearrangement joins TRBV20-1 to TRBJ1-2; 7 bases fit TRBD1. Germline values: CDR1 DFQATT, CDR2 SNEGSKA (reference sequence). Trimming removed 2 bases from V and 6 bases from J; junction bases left unmatched: 6. There are 13 residues in the CDR3. CDR3 region: CSARSQGWDGYTF. In DNA form, the CDR3 reads TGCAGTGCTAGATCACAGGGGTGGGATGGCTACACCTTC.

This chain connects TRBV19 to TRBJ2-6; D ambiguous. Trimming left V 3 bases short and J 1 base short, with 19 bases between. The length of the CDR3 is 19 residues. In germline, CDR1 is LNHDA, CDR2 SQIVND (reference sequence). CDR3 sequence: CASSMRFGAATSGANVLTF. Here the CDR3 DNA reads TGTGCCAGTAGTATGAGATTCGGTGCAGCTACTTCTGGGGCCAACGTCCTGACTTTC.

This clonotype was detected many times. The J gene is TRBJ1-3, the V gene TRBV6-5; D is ambiguous. The V end was cut by 0 bases, the J end by 0 bases, with 6 bases between. Germline values: CDR1 MNHEY, CDR2 SVGAGI. The CDR3 extends over 15 amino acids. As DNA, the CDR3 is TGTGCCAGCAGTTACTCCGCCAGCTCTGGAAACACCATATATTTT. Translation: CASSYSASSGNTIYF.

Ten or more counts support this clonotype. CDR3 coding DNA: TGTGCCAGCAGTGAACCAGGGAGATCCTACGAGCAGTACTTC. It is translated as CASSEPGRSYEQYF. This chain connects TRBV6-1 to TRBJ2-7; TRBD1 or TRBD2 may be the D gene (5 bases each). Per the germline V gene, CDR1 is MNHNS and CDR2 is SASEGT. This CDR3 has 14 amino acids. Trimming pared 2 bases from V and 1 base from J, leaving 9 bases between.

This clonotype was observed at least ten times. J is TRBJ2-2 and V is TRBV30; tentatively, D is TRBD1 (5 bases). The germline V gene encodes CDR1 GTSNPN and CDR2 SVGIG (reference sequence). The V end was cut by 2 bases, the J end by 0 bases, with 10 bases between. This CDR3 spans 15 amino acids. CDR3 bases: TGTGCCTGGAGTAGAAGCAGGGCGAACACCGGGGAGCTGTTTTTT. Protein: CAWSRSRANTGELFF. The complete variable domain, with remaining parts taken from reference TRBV30 and TRBJ2-2, reads SQTIHQWPATLVQPVGSPLSLECTVEGTSNPNLYWYRQAAGRGLQLLFYSVGIGQISSEVPQNLSASRPQDRQFILSSKKLLLSDSGFYLCAWSRSRANTGELFFGEGSRLTVL.

In its sample, this clonotype was seen many times. The chain couples TRBV2 to TRBJ2-5; D ambiguous. The V gene's germline CDR1 is SNHLY and CDR2 FYNNEI. The CDR3 contains 14 residues. V was trimmed by 8 bases and J by 1 base, leaving 14 bases between them. The CDR3 DNA reads as TGTGCCAGCTCGACGGACGTTACCCAAGAGACCCAGTACTTC. As protein: CASSTDVTQETQYF.

This clonotype was seen at least ten times. CDR3 sequence reads: CSARNWAEVYEQYF. CDR3 nucleotides: TGCAGTGCTCGGAACTGGGCGGAGGTCTACGAGCAGTACTTC. The V call is TRBV20-1, the J call TRBJ2-7; possibly TRBD2 for D (5 bases). This CDR3 comprises 14 residues. Germline CDR1 DFQATT, CDR2 SNEGSKA (reference sequence). V gave up 5 bases and J gave up 3 bases, with 17 bases separating them.

In the case of this clonotype: A much larger clone differs from this one at a single base, so this may be a read error. The CDR3 does not close with the conserved phenylalanine or tryptophan, likely indicating a read error. This chain connects TRBV20-1 to TRBJ1-3; D is uncertain. V lost 6 bases to trimming and J lost 0 bases, with 9 bases between them. This CDR3 contains 13 residues. Germline V lookup: CDR1 DFQATT, CDR2 SNEGSKA (reference sequence). CDR3 nucleotide sequence: TGCAGTGCGCAGGTTACCTCTGGAAACACCATATATCTT. Residues: CSAQVTSGNTIYL.

The table lists this clonotype with many counts. The chain uses TRBV7-2 and TRBJ2-7; D is unresolved. The CDR3 contains 13 residues. V was trimmed by 1 base and J by 2 bases, leaving 6 bases between them. Germline loops: CDR1 SGHTA, CDR2 FQGNSA. The CDR3 region is CASSLVIAYEQYF. The CDR3 bases are TGTGCCAGCAGCTTAGTAATTGCCTACGAGCAGTACTTC.

This clonotype was recorded at least ten times. This CDR3 is CASSLLRINYGYTF. The DNA for the CDR3 is TGTGCCAGCAGCTTACTCAGAATTAACTATGGCTACACCTTC. This chain joins TRBV7-2 and TRBJ1-2; D gene uncertain. The germline CDR1 and CDR2 sequences are SGHTA and FQGNSA. Trimming removed 2 bases at V and 1 base at J, with 8 bases between. This CDR3 is 14 amino acids long.

V usage is TRBV30 and J usage is TRBJ1-3, with D perhaps matching TRBD1 (6 bases). CDR3 size: 14 residues. Per the germline V gene, CDR1 is GTSNPN and CDR2 is SVGIG (reference sequence). V lost 2 bases and J 7 bases, leaving 15 bases between the germline ends. This CDR3 is CAWSLRTVFNTIYF. CDR3 nucleotides: TGTGCCTGGAGTTTACGGACAGTCTTCAACACCATATATTTT.

As to this clonotype: The junction departs from the called germline gene at one end, perhaps through a read error. J is TRBJ1-5 and V is TRBV7-2; D gene unclear. CDR3 size: 14 residues. Germline V gene sequence: CDR1 SGHTA, CDR2 FQGNSA. DNA for the CDR3: TGTGCCAGCAGCTTAGGCAGGCCTAATCAGCCCCAGCTTTTT. This translates into CASSLGRPNQPQLF. The complete variable domain, with remaining parts taken from reference TRBV7-2 and TRBJ1-5, reads GAGVSQSPSNKVTEKGKDVELRCDPISGHTALYWYRQSLGQGLEFLIYFQGNSAPDKSGLPSDRFSAERTGGSVSTLTIQRTQQEDSAVYLCASSLGRPNQPQLFGDGTRLSIL.

This clonotype has ten or more counts. The chain couples TRBV2 to TRBJ2-5, with D possibly TRBD1 on 5 matching bases. Germline loops: CDR1 SNHLY, CDR2 FYNNEI. CDR3 length: 14 residues. V lost 4 bases to trimming and J lost 5 bases, with 14 bases between them. This CDR3 reads CASSGKLPGETQYF. DNA of the CDR3: TGTGCCAGCAGTGGCAAGCTCCCAGGGGAGACCCAGTACTTC.

CDR3: CASSVFRSGTGNQPQHF. The CDR3 bases are TGTGCCAGTAGTGTATTCCGATCCGGGACGGGCAATCAGCCCCAGCATTTT. The chain carries TRBV19 and TRBJ1-5, with D possibly TRBD1 on 5 matching bases. Germline lookup yields CDR1 LNHDA and CDR2 SQIVND (reference sequence). There are 17 residues in the CDR3. The V gene lost 5 bases and the J gene lost 2 bases, with 19 bases spanning the gap.

This clonotype was detected ten times or more. The V gene is TRBV2, the J gene TRBJ1-5; D call uncertain. The ends were cut back, 0 bases at V and 6 bases at J, with 15 bases in the middle. Germline V lookup: CDR1 SNHLY, CDR2 FYNNEI. The length of the CDR3 is 16 residues. DNA for the CDR3: TGTGCCAGCAGTGAAGCGGGCGGGAGGATAGGTCAGCCCCAGCATTTT. Translation: CASSEAGGRIGQPQHF.

At least ten counts were recorded for this clonotype. This chain connects TRBV19 to TRBJ1-2; 7 nucleotides agree with TRBD1. Germline loops: CDR1 LNHDA, CDR2 SQIVND (reference sequence). CDR3 length: 13 amino acids. V shed 4 bases, J shed 6 bases, and the junction held 5 bases outside the gene matches. In DNA form, the CDR3 reads TGTGCCAGTAGTACAGGGGGTCAGCATGGCTACACCTTC. It translates to CASSTGGQHGYTF.

This clonotype was recorded at least ten times. V is TRBV20-1 and J is TRBJ1-1, with 10 bases aligning to TRBD1. The V and J ends lost 1 base and 6 bases, in that order; junction bases with no gene match: 5. The length of the CDR3 is 14 residues. Germline V CDR1 and CDR2: DFQATT, SNEGSKA (reference sequence). The CDR3 protein is CSARVGGQGAEAFF. As DNA, the CDR3 is TGCAGTGCTAGAGTAGGAGGACAGGGGGCTGAAGCTTTCTTT.

In its sample, this clonotype was seen many times. The genes are TRBV7-3 and TRBJ2-6, with a possible D match to TRBD1 (6 bases). The CDR3 covers 16 residues. The germline V gene has CDR1 SGHTA and CDR2 FQGTGA. Trimming removed 5 bases at V and 2 bases at J, with 13 bases between. The CDR3 sequence is CASSEYRAPGANVLTF. The CDR3 DNA is TGTGCCAGCAGCGAGTACAGGGCCCCTGGGGCCAACGTCCTGACTTTC.

This clonotype was recorded many times. The chain combines TRBV7-8 with TRBJ2-2; tentative D call: TRBD2 (5 bases). The CDR3 sequence is 14 residues long. The germline V and J ends were trimmed by 5 bases and 7 bases, with 14 bases remaining between them. The germline V gene encodes CDR1 SGHVS and CDR2 FQNEAQ. DNA of the CDR3: TGTGCCAGCAGCCCCGAGGTCGACTACGGGGAGCTGTTTTTT. It codes for CASSPEVDYGELFF.

This clonotype has at least ten counts. The V and J genes are TRBV30 and TRBJ1-1; D is uncertain. This CDR3 comprises 12 residues. V was trimmed by 3 bases and J by 1 base, leaving 6 bases between them. Germline CDR1 is GTSNPN and CDR2 is SVGIG (reference sequence). The CDR3 coding sequence is TGTGCCTGGAGACACTCGAACACTGAAGCTTTCTTT. The encoded protein is CAWRHSNTEAFF.

This clonotype was recorded a few times. The junction differs from germline at one of its ends, possibly a read error. The genes are TRBV12-3 or TRBV12-4 and TRBJ2-6; D is uncertain. The CDR3 runs 14 residues. CDR3 nucleotides: TGTGCCAGCAGTGTAGCAGAATCGGCCAACGTCCTGACTTTC. Translated: CASSVAESANVLTF.

Ten or more counts support this clonotype. This sequence joins TRBV5-1 and TRBJ2-2; D is possibly TRBD1 (6 bases). This CDR3 spans 13 amino acids. Germline CDR1 is SGHRS and CDR2 is YFSETQ. V was cut by 7 bases and J by 2 bases, with 9 bases left in between. CDR3 nucleotide sequence: TGCGCCAGCCTCAGGGGAAACACCGGGGAGCTGTTTTTT. Translating gives CASLRGNTGELFF.

This clonotype has at least ten counts. V is TRBV30 and J is TRBJ1-2; a weak D match, TRBD1 (5 bases). Germline assignment: CDR1 GTSNPN and CDR2 SVGIG (reference sequence). This CDR3 region has 11 residues. Trimming shortened V by 2 bases and J by 6 bases, and 7 bases separated the two germline ends. The DNA for the CDR3 is TGTGCCTGGAGTATAGGGGATGGCTACACCTTC. Protein: CAWSIGDGYTF. The full variable domain, completed using reference TRBV30 and TRBJ1-2, is SQTIHQWPATLVQPVGSPLSLECTVEGTSNPNLYWYRQAAGRGLQLLFYSVGIGQISSEVPQNLSASRPQDRQFILSSKKLLLSDSGFYLCAWSIGDGYTFGSGTRLTVV.